This entry describes one T cell receptor (beta chain). The antigen remains unidentified. This beta chain is a stray sequence in a library constructed for alpha chains; its clone size is not meaningful. The sample is drawn from a study of spatial heterogeneity in lung cancer. Whole-study results and caveats: Tumor mutation counts were tracked by expanded intratumoral alpha and beta TCR counts.

Via MiXCR, TCRdb re-called the 5' RACE reads, giving one row per CDR3 protein. In the table there are 17,000 or so distinct CDR3 sequences, under 8% of which are singletons. The time point here: sample taken at primary tumor resection. Germline assignment: CDR1 SGDLS and CDR2 YYNGEE. V was cut by 4 bases and J by 0 bases, with 5 bases left in between. This CDR3 region has 13 residues. The chain couples TRBV9 to TRBJ1-5; no clear D. This receptor was taken from a male donor with early-stage non-small cell lung cancer. Source: lung tumor tissue, taken at surgery. In DNA form, the CDR3 reads TGTGCCAGCAGCCCTAGTAGCAATCAGCCCCAGCATTTT. This translates into CASSPSSNQPQHF.